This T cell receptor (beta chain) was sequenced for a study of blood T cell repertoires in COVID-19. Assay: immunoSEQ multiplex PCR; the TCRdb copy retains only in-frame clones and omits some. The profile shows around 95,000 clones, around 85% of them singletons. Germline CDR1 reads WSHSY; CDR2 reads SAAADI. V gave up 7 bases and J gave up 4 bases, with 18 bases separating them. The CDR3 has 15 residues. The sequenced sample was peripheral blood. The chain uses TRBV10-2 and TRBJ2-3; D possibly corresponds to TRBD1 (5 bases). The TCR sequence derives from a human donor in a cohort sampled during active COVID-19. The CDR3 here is CASKIGRAASDTQYF. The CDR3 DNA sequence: TGCGCCAGCAAGATAGGCAGGGCGGCTTCAGATACGCAGTATTTT.